What follows are 21 T cell receptor beta chains derived from one specimen sequenced in a study of T-cell reconstitution after alpha-beta-depleted transplantation in children. For TCRbeta, the library was prepared with unique molecular identifiers. Each CDR3 protein is one row after TCRdb ran MiXCR on the PCR reads. This table holds about 610,000 distinct CDR3 sequences, about 10% found once. The sample in question was PBMCs from the stem cell graft donor, obtained from the stem cell graft. Source of these receptors: a human donor who donated a stem cell graft to a child with acute myeloid leukemia.

The rearrangement joins TRBV20-1 to TRBJ1-1; no clear D. CDR1 is DFQATT, CDR2 SNEGSKA, per germline (reference sequence). The CDR3 contains 13 residues. With 6 bases removed from V and 1 base from J, the gap between germline ends came to 12 bases. As DNA, the CDR3 is TGCAGTGCCGCTCTTCCCACGAACACTGAAGCTTTCTTT. This translates into CSAALPTNTEAFF.

This chain links TRBV10-3 with TRBJ2-1; 14 bases are a match to TRBD2. This CDR3 has 15 amino acids. CDR1 and CDR2 from the germline V gene are ENHRY and SYGVKD. J lost 6 bases, V lost 6 bases, and 4 bases had no gene match. CDR3 amino acids: CAIRAGTSGSNEQFF. The CDR3 DNA reads as TGTGCCATCAGAGCCGGGACTAGCGGGAGCAATGAGCAGTTCTTC.

Here the CDR3 reads CSARDRRLAGGRDTQYF. The CDR3, as DNA: TGCAGTGCTAGAGATCGAAGACTAGCGGGAGGCAGAGATACGCAGTATTTT. This rearrangement joins TRBV20-1 to TRBJ2-3; 13 bases line up with TRBD2. J gave up 5 bases and V 0 bases, and 8 bases lay outside the gene matches. This CDR3 region has 17 residues. Per germline, CDR1 DFQATT and CDR2 SNEGSKA (reference sequence).

The V and J genes are TRBV5-1 and TRBJ2-5, with 9 positions matching TRBD2. The CDR3 is 15 amino acids. V dropped 7 bases and J dropped 4; count of bases not matched to a gene: 11. Germline V gene lookup returns CDR1 SGHRS and CDR2 YFSETQ. The CDR3 region is CASDPGGRGGETQYF. The CDR3 nucleotides read TGCGCCAGCGATCCTGGCGGGAGGGGCGGAGAGACCCAGTACTTC. The variable domain in full, completed from reference TRBV5-1 and TRBJ2-5, reads KAGVTQTPRYLIKTRGQQVTLSCSPISGHRSVSWYQQTPGQGLQFLFEYFSETQRNKGNFPGRFSGRQFSNSRSEMNVSTLELGDSALYLCASDPGGRGGETQYFGPGTRLLVL.

A few counts support this clonotype. The gene calls are TRBV12-3 or TRBV12-4 and TRBJ1-2; 7 bases agree with TRBD1. CDR3 size: 14 residues. The V segment lost 2 bases and the J segment 4 bases; nucleotides outside the gene matches: 4. The CDR3 nucleotides read TGTGCCAGCAGTTTACGGGACAGCGGCTATGGCTACACCTTC. Protein sequence: CASSLRDSGYGYTF.

The rearrangement joins TRBV7-2 to TRBJ2-7, with D perhaps TRBD1 (6 bases). The germline gives CDR1 SGHTA, CDR2 FQGNSA. Deletions cut 8 bases from V and 3 bases from J, with 14 bases between. This CDR3 is 13 amino acids long. CDR3 DNA sequence: TGTGCCAGCGCCGGACAGTCCATCTACGAGCAGTACTTC. This translates into CASAGQSIYEQYF.

The chain has TRBV28 and TRBJ2-1; no clear D. The V gene's germline CDR1 is MDHEN and CDR2 SYDVKM. The CDR3 loop spans 15 amino acids. V was shortened by 3 bases and J by 3 bases, with 12 bases between the two germline ends. CDR3 coding DNA: TGTGCCAGCAGTTTGCTGGCGGCAGGCTACAATGAGCAGTTCTTC. It encodes CASSLLAAGYNEQFF.

The V gene is TRBV5-1, the J gene TRBJ1-5; 9 nucleotides line up with TRBD1. Germline CDR1 and CDR2: SGHRS and YFSETQ. CDR3 length equals 15 residues. J was trimmed by 4 bases and V by 4 bases; bases with no gene match: 6. This CDR3 is CASSLTGGANQPQHF. CDR3 DNA: TGCGCCAGCAGCCTTACAGGGGGCGCAAATCAGCCCCAGCATTTT.

This clonotype came up a few times. V usage is TRBV28 and J usage is TRBJ2-7; 8 nucleotides agree with TRBD1. Germline lookup yields CDR1 MDHEN and CDR2 SYDVKM. The ends lost 6 bases at V and 0 bases at J; junction bases unmatched: 7. This CDR3 comprises 15 residues. In DNA form, the CDR3 reads TGTGCCAGCAGCCCCGGGACAGGACTCTCCTACGAGCAGTACTTC. Residues: CASSPGTGLSYEQYF.

This clonotype came up many times. V is TRBV7-3 and J is TRBJ1-1, with TRBD1 matching 8 bases. CDR1 and CDR2 (germline): SGHTA, FQGTGA. J gave up 5 bases and V 6 bases, and 11 bases lay outside the gene matches. This CDR3 is 15 amino acids long. The CDR3 here is CASRESQGAGTEAFF. The CDR3 nucleotides are TGTGCCAGCAGAGAGTCCCAGGGGGCGGGGACTGAAGCTTTCTTT. Full variable domain (remainder filled in from reference TRBV7-3 and TRBJ1-1): GAGVSQTPSNKVTEKGKYVELRCDPISGHTALYWYRQSLGQGPEFLIYFQGTGAADDSGLPNDRFFAVRPEGSVSTLKIQRTERGDSAVYLCASRESQGAGTEAFFGQGTRLTVV.

This clonotype showed up many times. CDR3 loop: CASTPGGINEKLFF. For the CDR3, the DNA is TGTGCCAGCACCCCTGGGGGGATTAATGAAAAACTGTTTTTT. This rearrangement joins TRBV7-2 to TRBJ1-4; the D gene is possibly TRBD1 (5 bases). The CDR3 spans 14 residues. Germline CDR1 reads SGHTA; CDR2 reads FQGNSA. V dropped 7 bases and J dropped 4 bases, with 13 bases sitting between them.

This clonotype has more than one count but fewer than ten. The rearrangement links TRBV4-3 to TRBJ2-1; 9 bases match TRBD2. This CDR3 is 18 amino acids long. With V trimmed by 4 bases and J by 6 bases, 16 bases remained unmatched. Per germline, CDR1 LGHNA and CDR2 YSLEER. This CDR3 reads CASSPRESGTSLLNEQFF. The CDR3 coding sequence is TGCGCCAGCAGCCCCCGAGAGTCTGGGACTAGCTTACTCAATGAGCAGTTCTTC.

In this sample, this clonotype turned up a few times. This sequence joins TRBV5-1 and TRBJ2-3; tentative D call: TRBD1 (7 bases). Germline-derived CDR1 and CDR2 are SGHRS and YFSETQ. The CDR3 consists of 14 residues. Trimming pared 6 bases from V and 0 bases from J, leaving 11 bases between. The CDR3 region is CASNQGGSTDTQYF. DNA of the CDR3: TGCGCCAGCAACCAGGGGGGCAGCACAGATACGCAGTATTTT.

The chain has TRBV2 and TRBJ2-1; D call uncertain. The CDR3 length is 14 residues. Looked up from germline, CDR1 is SNHLY and CDR2 is FYNNEI. Trimming left V 10 bases short and J 0 bases short, with 13 bases between. The CDR3 reads CATLAASSYNEQFF. The CDR3 DNA follows: TGTGCCACCTTAGCCGCTAGCTCCTACAATGAGCAGTTCTTC.

This clonotype has only a few counts. A much larger clonotype is one base distant, so this may be a read error. Because the CDR3 is missing its conserved closing phenylalanine or tryptophan, this is likely a read error. The chain couples TRBV15 to TRBJ1-5; 7 bases agree with TRBD1. Losses at the gene ends were 0 bases for V and 2 bases for J; bases not matched to a gene: 10. The CDR3 is 18 residues long. The germline CDR1 and CDR2 sequences are LNHNV and YYDKDF (reference sequence). This CDR3 is CATSRDSNTGVGNQPQHL. As DNA, the CDR3 is TGTGCCACCAGCAGAGATTCTAACACAGGGGTCGGCAATCAGCCCCAGCATCTT.

In this sample, this clonotype turned up a few times. The chain's CDR3 is CASSSRLAGVGEQYF. DNA of the CDR3: TGTGCCAGCAGCTCCCGACTAGCGGGAGTAGGCGAGCAGTACTTC. The J gene is TRBJ2-7, the V gene TRBV11-3; 12 bases line up with TRBD2. The CDR3 runs 15 residues. Trimming removed 4 bases from V and 6 bases from J; junction bases left unmatched: 7. Germline CDR1 and CDR2: SGHNT and YENEEA.

This clonotype has a handful of counts. The chain employs TRBV28 and TRBJ2-5, with TRBD2 identical over 9 bases. Germline loops: CDR1 MDHEN, CDR2 SYDVKM. V shed 0 bases, J shed 5 bases, and the junction held 10 bases outside the gene matches. There are 17 residues in the CDR3. The CDR3 sequence: CASSLWGLGSGSETQYF. CDR3 nucleotide sequence: TGTGCCAGCAGTTTATGGGGGTTAGGTAGCGGGAGTGAGACCCAGTACTTC. Variable domain in full (rest from reference TRBV28 and TRBJ2-5): DVKVTQSSRYLVKRTGEKVFLECVQDMDHENMFWYRQDPGLGLRLIYFSYDVKMKEKGDIPEGYSVSREKKERFSLILESASTNQTSMYLCASSLWGLGSGSETQYFGPGTRLLVL.

In this sample, this clonotype turned up many times. The J gene is TRBJ2-1, the V gene TRBV7-2, with a tentative D call TRBD2 (5 bases). V was clipped by 5 bases and J by 9 bases, with 17 bases between them. In germline, CDR1 is SGHTA, CDR2 FQGNSA. The CDR3 length is 14 residues. In nucleotides, the CDR3 is TGTGCCAGCAGCCCCGGGGTACTTGGCTTTGAGCAGTTCTTC. It encodes CASSPGVLGFEQFF. Filled out from reference TRBV7-2 and TRBJ2-1, the complete variable domain reads GAGVSQSPSNKVTEKGKDVELRCDPISGHTALYWYRQSLGQGLEFLIYFQGNSAPDKSGLPSDRFSAERTGGSVSTLTIQRTQQEDSAVYLCASSPGVLGFEQFFGPGTRLTVL.

This clonotype was detected many times. The chain has TRBV5-1 and TRBJ2-1, with 7 bases that match TRBD2. CDR1 and CDR2 (germline): SGHRS, YFSETQ. Losses at the gene ends were 0 bases for V and 7 bases for J; bases not matched to a gene: 13. CDR3 size: 17 residues. CDR3 sequence (DNA): TGCGCCAGCAGCTTGGGGAACCGGACTAGGTATTGGAATGAGCAGTTCTTC. Its translation is CASSLGNRTRYWNEQFF.

V is TRBV6-1 and J is TRBJ2-1; 12 nucleotides line up with TRBD2. Losses at the gene ends were 4 bases for V and 0 bases for J; bases not matched to a gene: 10. The V gene's germline CDR1 is MNHNS and CDR2 SASEGT. This CDR3 has 19 residues. The CDR3 nucleotides read TGTGCCAGCAGTGGGACTAGCGGGAACTCCTTGAGCTCCTACAATGAGCAGTTCTTC. Translated: CASSGTSGNSLSSYNEQFF.

This clonotype has ten or more counts. The chain employs TRBV24-1 and TRBJ2-1; 10 nucleotides agree with TRBD2. The length of the CDR3 is 13 residues. CDR1 is KGHDR and CDR2 is SFDVKD in the germline V gene. V lost 12 bases, J lost 4 bases, and 5 bases stayed unmatched. Here the CDR3 DNA reads TGTGCCGCGAGCGGGAGGGGTTACAATGAGCAGTTCTTC. Translating it yields CAASGRGYNEQFF.